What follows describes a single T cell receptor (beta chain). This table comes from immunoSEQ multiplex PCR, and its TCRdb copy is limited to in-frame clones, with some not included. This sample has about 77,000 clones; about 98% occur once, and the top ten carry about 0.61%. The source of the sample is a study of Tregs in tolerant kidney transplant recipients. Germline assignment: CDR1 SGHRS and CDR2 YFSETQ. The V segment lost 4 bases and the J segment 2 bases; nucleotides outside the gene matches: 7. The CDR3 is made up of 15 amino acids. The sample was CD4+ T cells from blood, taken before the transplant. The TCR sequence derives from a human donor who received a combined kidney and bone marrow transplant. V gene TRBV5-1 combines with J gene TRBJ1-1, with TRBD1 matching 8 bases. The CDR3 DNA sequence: TGCGCCAGCAGCGGAACAGGGGGTGGAAACACTGAAGCTTTCTTT. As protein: CASSGTGGGNTEAFF.